What follows are 22 T cell receptor beta chains derived from one specimen sequenced in a study of blood T cells in healthy people across ages. Together with a sample-barcoded 5' primer, a J-beta primer mix was included in a second PCR lasting about 6 to 12 cycles. TCRdb itself ran the 5' RACE reads through MiXCR, one entry per CDR3 protein. The sample includes some 1,800,000 distinct CDR3 sequences, roughly two fifths of them seen just once. Source material: blood. Receptor source: a human donor in good health.

The J gene is TRBJ1-2, the V gene TRBV3-1, with D possibly TRBD1 on 5 matching bases. Germline values: CDR1 LGHDT, CDR2 YNNKEL (reference sequence). V gave up 8 bases and J gave up 4 bases, with 14 bases separating them. The CDR3 runs 13 residues. The CDR3 DNA reads as TGTGCCAGCTCCCCTAGCAGGGCCTATGGCTACACCTTC. Translation gives CASSPSRAYGYTF.

This clonotype turned up a few times. This sequence joins TRBV6-5 and TRBJ2-7; 7 bases align to TRBD1. This CDR3 has 15 residues. Losses at the gene ends were 10 bases for V and 0 bases for J; bases not matched to a gene: 12. Looked up from germline, CDR1 is MNHEY and CDR2 is SVGAGI. The CDR3 reads CATRGARTGSYEQYF. The CDR3 DNA reads TGTGCCACCCGAGGGGCTAGGACAGGCTCCTACGAGCAGTACTTC.

The rearrangement joins TRBV7-3 to TRBJ2-1; 7 nucleotides agree with TRBD1. The ends lost 6 bases at V and 4 bases at J; junction bases unmatched: 3. The CDR3 runs to 13 residues. Per the germline V gene, CDR1 is SGHTA and CDR2 is FQGTGA. The CDR3 nucleotides are TGTGCCAGCAGGTCGACAGGGTACAATGAGCAGTTCTTC. Translation gives CASRSTGYNEQFF.

J is TRBJ1-2 and V is TRBV7-2, with no clear D. The germline V and J ends were trimmed by 1 base and 8 bases, with 11 bases remaining between them. CDR3 length equals 13 residues. The germline gives CDR1 SGHTA, CDR2 FQGNSA. CDR3 nucleotides: TGTGCCAGCAGCTTAGTACAGATGGGAGGCTACACCTTC. It translates to CASSLVQMGGYTF.

In regard to this clonotype: A read error may account for a junction end that differs from germline. CDR3 sequence (DNA): TGTGCCAACAGCGAATGGTCCAGAGGCACAGATACGCAGTATTTT. Encoded protein: CANSEWSRGTDTQYF. The chain joins TRBV7-2 to TRBJ2-3; D is undetermined. CDR3 length equals 15 residues. In germline, CDR1 is SGHTA, CDR2 FQGNSA.

The genes are TRBV9 and TRBJ2-4; 11 nucleotides match TRBD2. The J call may be faulty, since TRBJ2-5 better matches the DNA end. Germline assignment: CDR1 SGDLS and CDR2 YYNGEE. This CDR3 contains 17 residues. The CDR3 region has the DNA TGTGCCAGCAGCGTAGGACTAGCGGGGAGGTACCAAGAGACCCAGTACTTC. Encoded protein: CASSVGLAGRYQETQYF.

The chain joins TRBV9 to TRBJ1-2; 10 nucleotides agree with TRBD1. The CDR3 runs 13 residues. Germline V CDR1 and CDR2: SGDLS, YYNGEE. With V trimmed by 4 bases and J by 10 bases, 7 bases remained unmatched. The CDR3 loop reads CASSQPGTGDYTF. CDR3 in DNA: TGTGCCAGCAGCCAGCCCGGGACAGGGGACTACACCTTC.

This chain links TRBV21-1 with TRBJ1-2. TRBV21-1 represents a pseudogene. CDR3 length equals 14 residues. This chain's CDR3 is CASSKRGTIYGYTF. Here the CDR3 DNA reads TGTGCCAGCAGCAAAAGGGGGACTATTTATGGCTACACCTTC.

The rearrangement links TRBV6-5 to TRBJ1-1; D is unclear. V gave up 9 bases and J gave up 4 bases, with 15 bases separating them. Per the germline V gene, CDR1 is MNHEY and CDR2 is SVGAGI. CDR3 length: 13 residues. The CDR3 reads CASRRDPRTEAFF. The CDR3 DNA reads TGTGCCAGTAGACGTGATCCGCGCACTGAAGCTTTCTTT.

The chain is built from TRBV4-3 and TRBJ1-4; D not resolved. Looked up from germline, CDR1 is LGHNA and CDR2 is YSLEER. The CDR3 is 14 residues long. V was clipped by 10 bases and J by 0 bases, with 12 bases between them. The CDR3 DNA follows: TGCGCCACCATAGAAGTTTCAACTAATGAAAAACTGTTTTTT. It translates to CATIEVSTNEKLFF.

This clonotype has more than one count but fewer than ten. J is TRBJ2-7 and V is TRBV20-1; D may correspond to TRBD1 or TRBD2 (5 bases each). The CDR3 covers 13 residues. Trimming shortened V by 3 bases and J by 2 bases, and 11 bases separated the two germline ends. CDR1 and CDR2 (germline): DFQATT, SNEGSKA (reference sequence). The CDR3 region has the DNA TGCAGTGCTAGTGGGGACGGGACCTACGAGCAGTACTTC. Protein sequence: CSASGDGTYEQYF.

V is TRBV5-6 and J is TRBJ1-1, with D tentatively TRBD1 (5 bases). There are 14 residues in the CDR3. Germline V gene lookup returns CDR1 SGHDT and CDR2 YYEEEE. Trimming cost V 6 bases and J 6 bases, with 18 bases left between them. The DNA of the CDR3 is TGTGCCAGCAACCTGCCGGGACGGGACTCTGAAGCTTTCTTT. Translated: CASNLPGRDSEAFF.

The chain joins TRBV24-1 to TRBJ2-5, with a possible D match to TRBD2 (5 bases). V lost 4 bases, J lost 6 bases, and 20 bases lay in between. The CDR3 has 16 residues. The germline V gene encodes CDR1 KGHDR and CDR2 SFDVKD. CDR3 bases: TGTGCCACCAGTGACTCCGCCAGGTTCAGGAGGAAGACCCAGTACTTC. Protein: CATSDSARFRRKTQYF.

This sequence joins TRBV27 and TRBJ2-2, with D possibly being TRBD2 (6 bases). CDR1 is MNHEY, CDR2 SMNVEV, per germline (reference sequence). The CDR3 extends over 15 amino acids. V lost 5 bases to trimming and J lost 6 bases, with 16 bases between them. The CDR3 loop is CASSRTGAGAGELFF. CDR3 nucleotides: TGTGCCAGCAGTCGGACGGGAGCCGGGGCCGGGGAGCTGTTTTTT.

J is TRBJ1-1 and V is TRBV29-1; possible D gene TRBD1, 6 bases. Germline CDR1 is SQVTM and CDR2 is ANQGSEA. This CDR3 is 14 amino acids long. V shed 7 bases and J shed 1 base, with 16 bases lying between them. The CDR3 here is CSAWTGGPNTEAFF. The CDR3 coding sequence is TGCAGCGCCTGGACGGGGGGGCCGAACACTGAAGCTTTCTTT.

The V gene is TRBV20-1, the J gene TRBJ2-5, with TRBD2 as a possible D gene (6 bases). Germline-derived CDR1 and CDR2 are DFQATT and SNEGSKA (reference sequence). Trimming removed 1 base from V and 5 bases from J, with 11 bases in between. This CDR3 is built from 13 residues. For the CDR3, the DNA is TGCAGTGCTAGAGTTAGAGGGAGGGAGACCCAGTACTTC. This sequence encodes CSARVRGRETQYF.

The J gene is TRBJ2-5, the V gene TRBV2; D remains unclear. The J call is doubtful: the DNA matches TRBJ2-7 better. The CDR3 runs 13 residues. Germline assignment: CDR1 SNHLY and CDR2 FYNNEI. The CDR3 loop is CASSGNGFHEQYF. The CDR3 nucleotides are TGTGCCAGCAGTGGAAACGGGTTCCACGAGCAGTACTTC.

This clonotype was seen many times. CDR3 sequence: CASSLTDLYEQYF. The CDR3 coding sequence is TGTGCCAGCAGCTTGACAGACCTCTACGAGCAGTACTTC. The chain carries TRBV5-5 and TRBJ2-7; D uncertain. This CDR3 has 13 amino acids. Per germline, CDR1 SGHKS and CDR2 YYEKEE (reference sequence). V lost 1 base to trimming and J lost 3 bases, with 8 bases between them.

This clonotype has at least ten counts. This sequence joins TRBV7-2 and TRBJ2-7, with 12 bases identical to TRBD2. CDR1 and CDR2 (germline): SGHTA, FQGNSA. Losses at the gene ends were 1 base for V and 5 bases for J; bases not matched to a gene: 6. The CDR3 contains 16 residues. The CDR3 sequence is CASSLGASGGADEQYF. In nucleotides, the CDR3 is TGTGCCAGCAGCTTAGGGGCTAGCGGGGGGGCAGACGAGCAGTACTTC.

The chain couples TRBV20-1 to TRBJ2-1; D tentatively reads TRBD1 or TRBD2 (6 bases each). Germline loops: CDR1 DFQATT, CDR2 SNEGSKA (reference sequence). CDR3 length equals 16 residues. The V end lost 0 bases, the J end lost 1 base, and 13 bases lay between the germline ends. In nucleotides, the CDR3 is TGCAGTGCTAGAGATTTGCGGAGGGGGTCCTACAATGAGCAGTTCTTC. It is translated as CSARDLRRGSYNEQFF.

J is TRBJ1-1 and V is TRBV18; tentatively, D is TRBD1 (6 bases). The CDR3 sequence is 13 residues long. Germline CDR1 KGHSH, CDR2 LQKENI. V was trimmed by 10 bases and J by 3 bases, leaving 15 bases between them. This CDR3 is CATQQGRDTEAFF. CDR3 nucleotides: TGTGCCACCCAACAGGGTAGGGACACTGAAGCTTTCTTT.

Only a few counts were recorded for this clonotype. The rearrangement links TRBV7-3 to TRBJ2-1; perhaps TRBD2 as D (7 bases). CDR1 SGHTA and CDR2 FQGTGA come from the germline V gene. Trimming cost V 2 bases and J 9 bases, with 17 bases left between them. CDR3 length equals 15 residues. The CDR3 region is CASSLLGGPVREQFF. The CDR3 nucleotides are TGTGCCAGCAGCTTATTGGGGGGGCCGGTGCGTGAGCAGTTCTTC.